The T cell receptor beta chain under discussion was sequenced for a study of OX40 agonist ivuxolimab in advanced cancers. For context, the study as a whole: The costimulatory receptor OX40 (CD134) was targeted by ivuxolimab, a fully human IgG2 agonistic monoclonal antibody. A male proportion of almost 85% and a mean age of around 60 years, ranging from roughly 23 to 90, were recorded for the dose-escalation cohort. The paper describes the monotherapy dose-escalation part (N ≈ 51 patients) of the phase I trial of ivuxolimab. Among the roughly 50 dose-escalation patients, around 19 had hepatocellular carcinoma, around 15 melanoma, 9 renal cell carcinoma and 9 head and neck cancer. Intravenous ivuxolimab was administered to patients every 2 weeks at six dose levels: 0.01, 0.1, 0.3, 1.5, 3 and 10 mg/kg. Patients were allowed to have had prior anti-PD-1, anti-PD-L1 or anti-CTLA-4 therapy, and approximately 43% of the dose-escalation patients had previously received checkpoint inhibitors. Partial responses were achieved by three dose-escalation patients, of whom one had hepatocellular carcinoma and two had cutaneous melanoma. The purpose of peripheral TCRbeta sequencing was to test whether ivuxolimab changed TCR sequence diversity and led to clonal T-cell expansion. Findings and caveats that apply to the study as a whole: Which antigens the clonally expanded peripheral T cells were specific for was not determined. After ivuxolimab, more expanded clones were found on average in CD8+ T cells than in CD4+ T cells. In the 0.1-3.0 mg/kg groups, partial responders were among the patients with the lowest normalized peripheral clonal expansion, particularly in CD8+ T cells. At doses from 0.1 to 3.0 mg/kg, clonal expansion was seen in both CD4+ and CD8+ blood T cells between baseline and week 6. Low levels of normalized T-cell clonal expansion were also seen in some nonresponding patients.

The trial excluded patients who had a history of autoimmune disease or who were on systemic immunosuppression. Peripheral blood for TCR sequencing was collected from all dose cohorts at baseline, on cycle 4 day 1, and on cycle 7 day 1. The samples were taken from a phase I, first-in-human, multicenter, open-label dose-escalation trial of ivuxolimab. The trial enrolled adults with locally advanced or metastatic head and neck squamous cell, hepatocellular, melanoma or renal cell carcinoma. Before TCR sequencing, CD4+ T cells and CD8+ T cells from peripheral blood were sorted into separate populations. To sequence the TCRbeta CDR3 region, genomic DNA was isolated from the sorted cells. The immunoSEQ Assay was used to sequence the TCRbeta CDR3 regions. The clones in this table, taken by TCRdb from immuneACCESS, are in-frame only. Not every clone is retained; where verified, under half of the shortfall comes from an unresolved V gene, and the cause of the rest is unknown. For this sample there are tens of thousands of clones; approximately 86% appear just once. The top ten hold 5.5% to 7% of the sample.

Reading from cysteine to phenylalanine, the CDR3 counts 15 amino acids. Only the CDR3 part of the read is kept: 45 bases, read in frame from the first base. The trim is 3 bases for V and 7 bases for J, with a gap of 19 bases between the germline ends. CDR1 SGHNT and CDR2 YYREEE were looked up in the germline V gene (reference sequence). Notes on this clone: Which antigen it targets is not known. No quality values exist for individual bases; no much larger clone is one base distant.

This TCR came from an adult with an advanced solid tumor such as melanoma, head and neck, liver or kidney cancer. The source material was CD4+ or CD8+ T cells sorted from blood, sampled in a trial of the OX40 agonist ivuxolimab. Recombination connected TRBV5-4 to TRBJ1-2; the D gene is perhaps TRBD1, from 6 matching bases. CDR3 protein: CASSSGTPYGGGYTF. The nucleotide sequence reads as follows: TGTGCCAGCAGCTCCGGGACACCGTATGGTGGTGGCTACACCTTC.